One sample yielded the 25 T cell receptor beta chains listed below, sequenced in a study of CD4 T cells in relation to SARS-CoV-2 and coronaviruses. Their antigens are not known. Sequencing was performed with immunoSEQ multiplex PCR; in TCRdb, only in-frame clones are kept and a portion is missing. Altogether more than 15,000 clones are present, almost 80% being singletons, with the ten largest covering roughly 20%. Unexposed donor CD4+ T cells date from about 2010-2019, before the COVID-19 pandemic. The cells were cultured for around ten days before CD4+ T cells were isolated. The specimen sequenced was CD4+ T cells from PBMCs, cultured in vitro. These receptors all stem from a human donor in good health.

A single count supports this clone. The V call is TRBV5-1, the J call TRBJ1-1, with 10 bases aligning to TRBD1. V was clipped by 1 base and J by 6 bases; unmatched bases: 6. This CDR3 contains 15 residues. Per the germline V gene, CDR1 is SGHRS and CDR2 is YFSETQ. The CDR3 DNA reads as TGCGCCAGCAGCTTGACGACAGGGGGCGCGGCTGAAGCTTTCTTT. It codes for CASSLTTGGAAEAFF. The full variable domain, with the rest looked up from reference TRBV5-1 and TRBJ1-1, is KAGVTQTPRYLIKTRGQQVTLSCSPISGHRSVSWYQQTPGQGLQFLFEYFSETQRNKGNFPGRFSGRQFSNSRSEMNVSTLELGDSALYLCASSLTTGGAAEAFFGQGTRLTVV.

This chain joins TRBV5-4 and TRBJ2-1; 10 positions agree with TRBD1. CDR1 is SGHNT, CDR2 YYREEE, per germline (reference sequence). There are 15 residues in the CDR3. The trim removed 3 bases at V and 12 bases at J, leaving 12 bases unmatched. Here the CDR3 reads CASSSSGQGVLGQFF. In DNA, the CDR3 is TGTGCCAGCAGCTCGTCCGGACAGGGGGTTCTTGGGCAGTTCTTC.

This chain links TRBV5-6 with TRBJ2-7; perhaps D is TRBD1 or TRBD2 (7 bases each). The CDR3 sequence is 16 residues long. V lost 4 bases and J lost 5, with 22 bases in between. Germline V gene data show CDR1 as SGHDT and CDR2 as YYEEEE. CDR3 loop: CASSLLTGTNRNEQYF. CDR3 in DNA: TGTGCCAGCAGCCTATTGACAGGGACTAACAGAAACGAGCAGTACTTC. Together with reference TRBV5-6 and TRBJ2-7, the CDR3 gives the full variable domain: DAGVTQSPTHLIKTRGQQVTLRCSPKSGHDTVSWYQQALGQGPQFIFQYYEEEERQRGNFPDRFSGHQFPNYSSELNVNALLLGDSALYLCASSLLTGTNRNEQYFGPGTRLTVT.

This rearrangement joins TRBV2 to TRBJ2-4, with TRBD1 matching over 9 bases. Germline V lookup: CDR1 SNHLY, CDR2 FYNNEI. The CDR3 loop spans 14 amino acids. After removal of 5 bases from V and 7 bases from J, the junction contained 6 bases not matched to a gene. CDR3 region: CASSSGTGRNIQYF. CDR3 in DNA: TGTGCCAGCAGTTCCGGGACAGGGAGGAACATTCAGTACTTC. Complete variable domain (other parts from reference TRBV2 and TRBJ2-4): EPEVTQTPSHQVTQMGQEVILRCVPISNHLYFYWYRQILGQKVEFLVSFYNNEISEKSEIFDDQFSVERPDGSNFTLKIRSTKLEDSAMYFCASSSGTGRNIQYFGAGTRLSVL.

V usage is TRBV12-3 or TRBV12-4 and J usage is TRBJ1-1, with D hard to call. The germline V and J ends were trimmed by 2 bases and 4 bases, with 8 bases remaining between them. CDR3 length equals 13 residues. The CDR3 coding sequence is TGTGCCAGCAGTTTAACGACTCTCACTGAAGCTTTCTTT. Amino acid sequence: CASSLTTLTEAFF.

CDR3 sequence (DNA): TGTGCCTGGGGACTAGCGGGAGGGCCAGAGACCCAGTACTTC. Translation gives CAWGLAGGPETQYF. V usage is TRBV30 and J usage is TRBJ2-5, with 15 nucleotides matching TRBD2. J lost 4 bases, V lost 5 bases, and 2 bases had no gene match. Germline values: CDR1 GTSNPN, CDR2 SVGIG (reference sequence). This CDR3 has 14 residues.

The chain links TRBV2 to TRBJ2-7, with 8 bases identical to TRBD1. Germline V gives CDR1 SNHLY, CDR2 FYNNEI. V lost 8 bases and J lost 4; bases outside the gene matches: 13. The CDR3 runs 15 residues. CDR3 nucleotide sequence: TGTGCCAGCCGTCGTCCGACAGGGGTCAGGTACGAGCAGTACTTC. Protein sequence: CASRRPTGVRYEQYF.

CDR3 sequence (DNA): TGTGCCAGCACCACAGGACAGGGGCACACTGAAGCTTTCTTT. It encodes CASTTGQGHTEAFF. The chain combines TRBV28 with TRBJ1-1; 9 bases are shared with TRBD1. The CDR3 is made up of 14 amino acids. CDR1 MDHEN and CDR2 SYDVKM come from the germline V gene. The ends lost 7 bases at V and 3 bases at J; junction bases unmatched: 6.

This clone rates as medium-sized (0.01 to 0.1%). The chain combines TRBV9 with TRBJ2-5; D is ambiguous. This CDR3 region has 12 residues. V shed 0 bases and J shed 5 bases, with 5 bases lying between them. CDR1 SGDLS and CDR2 YYNGEE come from the germline V gene. The CDR3 sequence is CASSVEMETQYF. CDR3 nucleotide sequence: TGTGCCAGCAGCGTAGAGATGGAGACCCAGTACTTC.

The V and J genes are TRBV4-1 and TRBJ1-1; maybe TRBD1 (5 bases). Germline-derived CDR1 and CDR2 are MGHRA and YSYEKL. The CDR3 contains 17 residues. Trimming left V 8 bases short and J 0 bases short, with 22 bases between. As DNA, the CDR3 is TGCGCCAGCCGCCTGCGGGCCACTTGGGGCATGAACACTGAAGCTTTCTTT. Translation gives CASRLRATWGMNTEAFF.

The J gene is TRBJ2-3, the V gene TRBV15, with D perhaps TRBD1 (5 bases). V shed 5 bases and J shed 5 bases, with 17 bases lying between them. In germline, CDR1 is LNHNV, CDR2 YYDKDF (reference sequence). The CDR3 is 15 residues long. The CDR3 is CATSGRTGGGDTQYF. CDR3 DNA sequence: TGTGCCACCAGCGGACGAACAGGTGGTGGAGATACGCAGTATTTT.

This clone has only a few counts. J is TRBJ2-5 and V is TRBV19, with D possibly being TRBD1 (5 bases). Trimming pared 3 bases from V and 10 bases from J, leaving 12 bases between. The CDR3 runs to 12 residues. From germline, CDR1 is LNHDA and CDR2 SQIVND (reference sequence). The CDR3 spells CASSIRTYGQYF. Written as DNA, the CDR3 is TGTGCCAGTAGTATCCGGACATACGGCCAGTACTTC.

This clone counts as large. The rearrangement joins TRBV15 to TRBJ2-2; 7 nucleotides match TRBD2. V lost 0 bases and J lost 6; bases outside the gene matches: 4. From germline, CDR1 is LNHNV and CDR2 YYDKDF (reference sequence). CDR3 length: 15 residues. CDR3 in amino acids: CATSRDFGGAGELFF. The CDR3 DNA follows: TGTGCCACCAGCAGAGATTTTGGGGGGGCCGGGGAGCTGTTTTTT.

The V and J genes are TRBV5-6 and TRBJ1-4, with TRBD1 identical over 9 bases. The J segment lost 10 bases and the V segment lost 0 bases, leaving 1 base of the junction unmatched. The germline gives CDR1 SGHDT, CDR2 YYEEEE. CDR3 length: 13 residues. The CDR3 loop reads CASSLATGGKLFF. In nucleotides, the CDR3 is TGTGCCAGCAGCTTGGCGACAGGGGGAAAACTGTTTTTT.

The V call is TRBV19, the J call TRBJ2-2; the match to TRBD1 covers 11 bases. CDR1 and CDR2 from the germline V gene are LNHDA and SQIVND (reference sequence). The CDR3 totals 16 residues. V dropped 5 bases and J dropped 6; count of bases not matched to a gene: 8. The CDR3 here is CASSRSPGQGAGELFF. In DNA form, the CDR3 reads TGTGCCAGTAGTCGATCTCCGGGACAGGGGGCCGGGGAGCTGTTTTTT.

In this sample, this clone turned up once. This CDR3 reads CASSPDRGNGGYTF. In DNA form, the CDR3 reads TGCGCCAGCAGCCCGGACAGGGGGAATGGGGGCTACACCTTC. V is TRBV5-1 and J is TRBJ1-2; TRBD1 matches at 10 bases. Germline V gene data show CDR1 as SGHRS and CDR2 as YFSETQ. J gave up 8 bases and V 4 bases, and 8 bases lay outside the gene matches. The CDR3 extends over 14 amino acids. The whole variable domain, remainder taken from reference TRBV5-1 and TRBJ1-2, is KAGVTQTPRYLIKTRGQQVTLSCSPISGHRSVSWYQQTPGQGLQFLFEYFSETQRNKGNFPGRFSGRQFSNSRSEMNVSTLELGDSALYLCASSPDRGNGGYTFGSGTRLTVV.

V gene TRBV5-1 combines with J gene TRBJ2-5; D is uncertain. Germline V CDR1 and CDR2: SGHRS, YFSETQ. The CDR3 runs to 12 residues. The ends were cut back, 0 bases at V and 3 bases at J, with 3 bases in the middle. The CDR3, as DNA: TGCGCCAGCAGCTTGGTCGAAGAGACCCAGTACTTC. Protein sequence: CASSLVEETQYF.

This clone was seen only a few times. This chain connects TRBV10-2 to TRBJ2-7, with 7 bases that match TRBD2. V lost 3 bases and J lost 1; bases outside the gene matches: 3. The CDR3 is 14 residues long. The germline V gene has CDR1 WSHSY and CDR2 SAAADI. CDR3 DNA sequence: TGCGCCAGCAGTGACGGACTAGGGTCCTACGAGCAGTACTTC. As protein: CASSDGLGSYEQYF.

CDR3 DNA sequence: TGTGCCAGCAGAGGGACTAGGTGGTACCCGTTCTTC. Translation: CASRGTRWYPFF. The chain couples TRBV2 to TRBJ2-1; TRBD2 matches 8 bases. CDR1 SNHLY and CDR2 FYNNEI come from the germline V gene. V shed 6 bases and J 15 bases; nucleotides not matched to a gene: 10. This CDR3 contains 12 residues.

The chain has TRBV7-3 and TRBJ2-1, with 10 bases aligning to TRBD2. With V trimmed by 5 bases and J by 3 bases, 7 bases remained unmatched. The CDR3 runs 16 residues. Germline lookup yields CDR1 SGHTA and CDR2 FQGTGA. This chain's CDR3 is CASSPLSGRGYNEQFF. The CDR3 coding sequence is TGTGCCAGCAGCCCCCTCAGCGGGAGGGGCTACAATGAGCAGTTCTTC.

The rearrangement links TRBV7-3 to TRBJ2-5; possibly TRBD1 for D (6 bases). Germline loops: CDR1 SGHTA, CDR2 FQGTGA. With 3 bases removed from V and 7 bases from J, the gap between germline ends came to 15 bases. The CDR3 runs to 14 residues. The CDR3: CASSFGTTLGTQYF. The CDR3 bases are TGTGCCAGCAGCTTCGGGACAACCCTCGGGACCCAGTACTTC.

The gene calls are TRBV30 and TRBJ1-5; no firm D call. CDR3 length: 14 amino acids. V dropped 0 bases and J dropped 3 bases, with 9 bases sitting between them. The germline CDR1 and CDR2 sequences are GTSNPN and SVGIG (reference sequence). CDR3 sequence: CAWSVGTPNQPQHF. The DNA of the CDR3 is TGTGCCTGGAGTGTGGGTACACCCAATCAGCCCCAGCATTTT. The complete variable domain, with remaining parts taken from reference TRBV30 and TRBJ1-5, reads SQTIHQWPATLVQPVGSPLSLECTVEGTSNPNLYWYRQAAGRGLQLLFYSVGIGQISSEVPQNLSASRPQDRQFILSSKKLLLSDSGFYLCAWSVGTPNQPQHFGDGTRLSIL.

The chain joins TRBV6-5 to TRBJ1-1; D not certain. V was pared by 5 bases and J by 4 bases, with 17 bases between. CDR3 length equals 15 residues. CDR1 and CDR2 from the germline V gene are MNHEY and SVGAGI. CDR3 DNA sequence: TGTGCCAGCAGTAAAACCCCCAGACCCTCCACTGAAGCTTTCTTT. It yields the protein CASSKTPRPSTEAFF.

J is TRBJ2-1 and V is TRBV2; weak D call: TRBD2 (5 bases). Germline loops: CDR1 SNHLY, CDR2 FYNNEI. The length of the CDR3 is 15 residues. Trimming took off 5 bases at V and 4 bases at J, with 15 bases between the two ends. The CDR3 bases are TGTGCCAGCAGTTCCGGGATGATGGGGTACAATGAGCAGTTCTTC. Amino acid sequence: CASSSGMMGYNEQFF.

This rearrangement joins TRBV14 to TRBJ2-1; D remains ambiguous. V was trimmed by 3 bases and J by 8 bases, leaving 5 bases between them. CDR3 size: 11 residues. Per germline, CDR1 SGHDN and CDR2 FVKESK. CDR3: CASSHVYEQFF. The CDR3 DNA follows: TGTGCCAGCAGCCATGTTTATGAGCAGTTCTTC.